Here is one T cell receptor (beta chain) with its context. The target antigen is unknown. These data come from a study of cytomegalovirus exposure and HLA in healthy donors. PCR involved 60 Vbeta and 13 Jbeta primers. Profiling relied on immunoSEQ multiplex PCR, and the TCRdb table lists in-frame clones only, not all of them. The listing records 130,000 or so clones. Regarding the study as a whole: Within the data, a cluster of highly shared sequence variants was likely a sequencing artifact.

The clonotype comes from a man younger than 35 in good health and CMV-seronegative. The sequencing input was PBMCs.

CDR3 nucleotides: TGTGCCATCAGTGAAAAGAGCGGGAGGGTGTCCTACAATGAGCAGTTCTTC. It yields the protein CAISEKSGRVSYNEQFF. The chain is built from TRBV10-3 and TRBJ2-1; 10 nucleotides agree with TRBD2. Trimming took 3 bases from V and 1 from J; bases not matched to a gene: 6. There are 17 residues in the CDR3. CDR1 and CDR2 (germline): ENHRY, SYGVKD.